The source of this T cell receptor (beta chain) is a study of OX40 agonist ivuxolimab in advanced cancers. As for the study in general: The study treated patients with ivuxolimab, an agonistic anti-OX40 (CD134) antibody. The study, taken as a whole, reports: Several nonresponders also turned out to have low normalized T-cell clonal expansion.

As concerns this clone: Its specificity is unknown.

Generated by immunoSEQ multiplex PCR, the TCRdb table keeps only in-frame clones and is missing some. The sample contains about 17,000 clones, 70% to 90% of which appear only once. This CDR3 contains 19 residues. Germline V lookup: CDR1 SQVTM, CDR2 ANQGSEA. V was pared by 4 bases and J by 3 bases, with 25 bases between. Patients were ineligible given autoimmune disease history or systemic immunosuppression. Sampling of blood occurred at baseline, cycle 4 day 1, and cycle 7 day 1. This chain joins TRBV29-1 and TRBJ2-6; tentatively, D is TRBD1 or TRBD2 (5 bases each). The sample in question was CD4+ or CD8+ T cells sorted from blood, obtained in a trial of the OX40 agonist ivuxolimab. The sequence was obtained from an adult with an advanced solid tumor such as melanoma, head and neck, liver or kidney cancer. The CDR3 region is CSVVDRDRVGENGANVLTF. As DNA, the CDR3 is TGCAGCGTTGTGGACCGGGATAGGGTAGGGGAGAATGGGGCCAACGTCCTGACTTTC.